This TCR beta chain was identified in a study of blood T cell repertoires in COVID-19. Study summary: From the United States, Italy and Spain came samples of acute and convalescent COVID-19. PBMCs, B-cell-depleted T cells, or T cells were the source of the cDNA or gDNA that made up the material.

The CDR3 is made up of 16 amino acids. Germline V gene data show CDR1 as MDHEN and CDR2 as SYDVKM. Unmatched junction bases numbered 8, after V lost 5 bases and J lost 5 bases. Followed longitudinally, the Seattle patients had been enrolled during active infection. Original processing methods: The assay estimated nucleated cells by amplifying reference gene primers. Assay: immunoSEQ multiplex PCR; the TCRdb copy retains only in-frame clones and omits some. D and trimming were read from the DNA, whereas the V and J calls and clone size are those reported in that table. The sample lists about 150,000 clones; around 90% were seen once.

The TCR originated in an elderly woman with COVID-19, enrolled during active disease. The V call is TRBV28, the J call TRBJ2-2; 10 positions agree with TRBD2. The sample was peripheral blood. CDR3 loop: CASSPIGSGRTGELFF. The DNA of the CDR3 is TGTGCCAGCAGTCCCATTGGTAGCGGGAGGACCGGGGAGCTGTTTTTT.